One sample yielded the 21 T cell receptor beta chains listed below, sequenced in a study of blood T cell repertoires in COVID-19 (dated by TCRdb to 2018 to 2020). The library was made by the immunoSEQ multiplex PCR assay. TCRdb holds this immuneACCESS table with in-frame rearrangements only. Some clones are missing; in checked studies, unresolved V genes explain under half, and the rest has no known cause. The sample table contains 150,000 to 200,000 clones; only one count was recorded for under 90% of them. The ten largest clones add up to approximately 14% of the sample. The sample comprised peripheral blood. The receptors originated from a woman in her 70s with COVID-19, enrolled during active disease.

This sequence joins TRBV28 and TRBJ2-1; the D gene is possibly TRBD2 (5 bases). The germline CDR1 and CDR2 sequences are MDHEN and SYDVKM. Trimming shortened V by 9 bases and J by 2 bases, and 17 bases separated the two germline ends. The CDR3 sequence is 15 residues long. The chain's CDR3 is CASTARTQTYNEQFF. The CDR3 region has the DNA TGTGCCAGTACGGCCCGGACTCAGACCTACAATGAGCAGTTCTTC.

This clone has only one observation. The CDR3 reads CATSRDNRDRGQILEKLFF. For the CDR3, the DNA is TGTGCCACCAGCAGAGACAACCGGGACAGGGGACAGATTCTTGAAAAACTGTTTTTT. The J gene is TRBJ1-4, the V gene TRBV15; TRBD1 aligns across 10 bases. The CDR3 consists of 19 residues. The trim removed 0 bases at V and 7 bases at J, leaving 14 bases unmatched. The germline gives CDR1 LNHNV, CDR2 YYDKDF (reference sequence). Combining the CDR3 with reference TRBV15 and TRBJ1-4 gives the whole variable domain DAMVIQNPRYQVTQFGKPVTLSCSQTLNHNVMYWYQQKSSQAPKLLFHYYDKDFNNEADTPDNFQSRRPNTSFCFLDIRSPGLGDTAMYLCATSRDNRDRGQILEKLFFGSGTQLSVL.

The rearrangement links TRBV11-3 to TRBJ2-3; 15 nucleotides agree with TRBD2. Germline V gene lookup returns CDR1 SGHNT and CDR2 YENEEA. This CDR3 has 20 amino acids. V was clipped by 5 bases and J by 1 base; unmatched bases: 13. This CDR3 is CASSPERTSGRAKGTDTQYF. The CDR3 DNA reads as TGTGCCAGCAGCCCGGAGAGGACTAGCGGGAGGGCGAAAGGCACAGATACGCAGTATTTT.

V gene TRBV28 combines with J gene TRBJ1-5; 8 bases match TRBD1. Germline values: CDR1 MDHEN, CDR2 SYDVKM. The CDR3 contains 14 residues. Losses at the gene ends were 7 bases for V and 7 bases for J; bases not matched to a gene: 9. CDR3 sequence: CASTSQGARQPQHF. In nucleotides, the CDR3 is TGTGCCAGCACGTCGCAGGGGGCCAGACAGCCCCAGCATTTT. Using reference TRBV28 and TRBJ1-5 for the parts outside the CDR3, the full variable domain is DVKVTQSSRYLVKRTGEKVFLECVQDMDHENMFWYRQDPGLGLRLIYFSYDVKMKEKGDIPEGYSVSREKKERFSLILESASTNQTSMYLCASTSQGARQPQHFGDGTRLSIL.

The chain has TRBV24-1 and TRBJ1-1; a possible D gene is TRBD1 (5 bases). Germline V gives CDR1 KGHDR, CDR2 SFDVKD. This CDR3 has 18 amino acids. Trimming took off 2 bases at V and 0 bases at J, with 18 bases between the two ends. The CDR3 loop is CATSDSGPGGGLNTEAFF. The DNA for the CDR3 is TGTGCCACCAGTGATTCAGGGCCCGGGGGAGGGTTGAACACTGAAGCTTTCTTT.

The rearrangement uses TRBV5-1 and TRBJ2-2, with TRBD1 as a possible D gene (5 bases). The CDR3 runs 15 residues. The V gene's germline CDR1 is SGHRS and CDR2 YFSETQ. Deletions cut 1 base from V and 0 bases from J, with 7 bases between. The CDR3 DNA reads as TGCGCCAGCAGCTTGTTAGGGGCGAACACCGGGGAGCTGTTTTTT. Its translation: CASSLLGANTGELFF.

As DNA, the CDR3 is TGCGCCAGCAGCGGTCAGGCGGGGGGCCGGGGGGATACGCAGTATTTT. This encodes CASSGQAGGRGDTQYF. V and J are TRBV10-1 and TRBJ2-3, with TRBD2 matching 8 bases. Trimming removed 6 bases from V and 6 bases from J; junction bases left unmatched: 14. This CDR3 comprises 16 residues. Per the germline V gene, CDR1 is WNHNN and CDR2 is SYGVQD (reference sequence).

This chain uses TRBV25-1 with TRBJ2-3, with D maybe TRBD1 (5 bases). From germline, CDR1 is MGHDK and CDR2 SYGVNS. The CDR3 length is 15 residues. V was cut by 6 bases and J by 6 bases, with 19 bases left in between. As DNA, the CDR3 is TGTGCCAGCAGCCTTAGGGGCGTAGGTCCGGATACGCAGTATTTT. It translates to CASSLRGVGPDTQYF.

The genes are TRBV30 and TRBJ1-6; D remains unclear. The V gene lost 4 bases and the J gene lost 7 bases, with 11 bases spanning the gap. The CDR3 length is 13 residues. The germline V gene encodes CDR1 GTSNPN and CDR2 SVGIG (reference sequence). CDR3 DNA: TGTGCCTGGAAACGTAATCAGAATTCACCCCTCCACTTT. The encoded protein is CAWKRNQNSPLHF.

The rearrangement joins TRBV6-1 to TRBJ2-1; 12 nucleotides match TRBD2. Germline assignment: CDR1 MNHNS and CDR2 SASEGT. With 3 bases clipped from V and 7 bases from J, the junction kept 13 bases outside the gene matches. The CDR3 sequence is 18 residues long. CDR3 region: CASSESLLLAGGQNEQFF. Here the CDR3 DNA reads TGTGCCAGCAGTGAGAGTCTCCTACTAGCGGGGGGTCAGAATGAGCAGTTCTTC.

This chain uses TRBV6-5 with TRBJ2-5; D perhaps matches TRBD1 (6 bases). Germline CDR1 MNHEY, CDR2 SVGAGI. V was pared by 6 bases and J by 5 bases, with 13 bases between. This CDR3 has 13 amino acids. The CDR3 here is CASRPQGTETQYF. CDR3 sequence (DNA): TGTGCCAGCAGGCCACAGGGCACGGAGACCCAGTACTTC.

CDR3: CASSPRTGPSSPLHF. The CDR3 DNA sequence: TGTGCCAGCAGCCCGCGGACAGGGCCCTCGTCACCCCTCCACTTT. The J gene is TRBJ1-6, the V gene TRBV9, with 8 bases lining up with TRBD1. Losses at the gene ends were 4 bases for V and 10 bases for J; bases not matched to a gene: 10. The CDR3 has 15 residues. CDR1 SGDLS and CDR2 YYNGEE come from the germline V gene.

The chain is built from TRBV29-1 and TRBJ2-7; 10 bases match TRBD2. The CDR3 runs to 12 residues. Germline V gives CDR1 SQVTM, CDR2 ANQGSEA. The ends lost 8 bases at V and 3 bases at J; junction bases unmatched: 4. The CDR3 protein is CSSSGRVYEQYF. CDR3 DNA: TGCAGCTCCAGCGGGAGGGTCTACGAGCAGTACTTC.

The chain links TRBV29-1 to TRBJ2-5; 9 nucleotides match TRBD1. In germline, CDR1 is SQVTM, CDR2 ANQGSEA. This CDR3 has 12 residues. J lost 5 bases, V lost 6 bases, and 4 bases had no gene match. The CDR3 sequence is CSVGTGRETQYF. CDR3 in DNA: TGCAGCGTAGGGACAGGGCGGGAGACCCAGTACTTC.

This clone has only one observation. The V call is TRBV25-1, the J call TRBJ2-3; TRBD2 aligns across 10 bases. The V gene end was trimmed by 8 bases and the J gene end by 5 bases; junction bases not matched to a gene: 10. From germline, CDR1 is MGHDK and CDR2 SYGVNS. The CDR3 length is 15 residues. In DNA, the CDR3 is TGTGCCAGCTCGGGTAGCGGGGGGCACGGAGATACGCAGTATTTT. Translated, it gives CASSGSGGHGDTQYF.

This clone was detected only once. This chain links TRBV25-1 with TRBJ2-7; 8 nucleotides line up with TRBD2. Per germline, CDR1 MGHDK and CDR2 SYGVNS. This CDR3 is 15 amino acids long. V was clipped by 3 bases and J by 5 bases; unmatched bases: 9. The CDR3 here is CASSDAVAGLDEQYV. CDR3 DNA: TGTGCCAGCAGTGATGCGGTAGCGGGATTGGACGAGCAGTACGTC.

The chain links TRBV28 to TRBJ1-5; 10 bases map to TRBD1. CDR3 length: 16 residues. V shed 6 bases, J shed 4 bases, and the junction held 9 bases outside the gene matches. CDR1 is MDHEN, CDR2 SYDVKM, per germline. CDR3 sequence (DNA): TGTGCCAGCAGGCAGCGGGGACAGGGGCTTAATCAGCCCCAGCATTTT. Its protein is CASRQRGQGLNQPQHF.

V usage is TRBV15 and J usage is TRBJ1-4; D remains ambiguous. Per the germline V gene, CDR1 is LNHNV and CDR2 is YYDKDF (reference sequence). The V end lost 0 bases, the J end lost 0 bases, and 14 bases lay between the germline ends. CDR3 length equals 18 residues. Here the CDR3 reads CATSRDVGWTATNEKLFF. As DNA, the CDR3 is TGTGCCACCAGCAGAGATGTCGGCTGGACTGCAACTAATGAAAAACTGTTTTTT.

This clone came up a few times. The chain carries TRBV30 and TRBJ1-2, with 8 bases identical to TRBD1. V lost 7 bases, J lost 0 bases, and 4 bases stayed unmatched. Per the germline V gene, CDR1 is GTSNPN and CDR2 is SVGIG (reference sequence). This CDR3 is built from 13 residues. CDR3 loop: CASHRGTNYGYTF. CDR3 sequence (DNA): TGTGCCTCGCACAGGGGGACTAACTATGGCTACACCTTC.

The rearrangement uses TRBV6-5 and TRBJ2-5; tentatively, D is TRBD2 (5 bases). The CDR3 sequence is 14 residues long. Germline V gene data show CDR1 as MNHEY and CDR2 as SVGAGI. V lost 6 bases and J 1 base, leaving 12 bases between the germline ends. The CDR3 loop reads CASSLGGLQETQYF. CDR3 DNA sequence: TGTGCCAGCAGCCTTGGAGGACTCCAAGAGACCCAGTACTTC.

The chain recombines TRBV7-8 with TRBJ1-4; TRBD1 matches at 8 bases. Trimming at V came to 5 bases and at J to 5 bases, leaving 7 bases not matched to a gene. The CDR3 totals 15 residues. CDR1 and CDR2 (germline): SGHVS, FQNEAQ. The CDR3 DNA is TGTGCCAGCAGCCAGGGGGCGGCTTTCAATGAAAAACTGTTTTTT. Its translation is CASSQGAAFNEKLFF.